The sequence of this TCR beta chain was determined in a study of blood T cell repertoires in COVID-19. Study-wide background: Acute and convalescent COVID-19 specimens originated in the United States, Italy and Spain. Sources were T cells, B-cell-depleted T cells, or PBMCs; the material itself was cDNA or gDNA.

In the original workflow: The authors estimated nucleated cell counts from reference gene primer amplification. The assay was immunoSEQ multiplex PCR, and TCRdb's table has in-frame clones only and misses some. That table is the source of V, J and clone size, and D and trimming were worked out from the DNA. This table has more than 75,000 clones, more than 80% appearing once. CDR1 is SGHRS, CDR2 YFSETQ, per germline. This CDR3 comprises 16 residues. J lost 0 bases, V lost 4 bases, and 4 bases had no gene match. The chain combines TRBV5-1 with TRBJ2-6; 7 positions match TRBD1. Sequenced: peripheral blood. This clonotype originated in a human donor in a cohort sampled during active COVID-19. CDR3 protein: CASSKDRSSGANVLTF. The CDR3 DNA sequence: TGCGCCAGCAGCAAGGACAGGTCCTCTGGGGCCAACGTCCTGACTTTC.